This TCR beta chain emerged from a study of blood T cell repertoires in COVID-19. Study processing details: From reference gene primer amplification, estimates of nucleated cell counts were derived. Using immunoSEQ multiplex PCR, the repertoire was profiled, and TCRdb retains in-frame clones only, with some absent. V, J and clone size were drawn from that table, and D and trimming were deduced from the DNA. In the table there are over 250,000 clones, around 87% of which are singletons. Germline V gives CDR1 SEHNR, CDR2 FQNEAQ (reference sequence). V gave up 3 bases and J gave up 10 bases, with 13 bases separating them. The CDR3 has 14 amino acids.

The rearrangement uses TRBV7-9 and TRBJ1-6; D unclear. The sequencing input was PBMCs or T cells enriched from blood (not recorded which). The clonotype originates from a woman in her 30s who had recovered from COVID-19. CDR3: CASSLTPESSPLHF. Here the CDR3 DNA reads TGTGCCAGCAGCTTGACACCAGAAAGCTCACCCCTCCACTTT.